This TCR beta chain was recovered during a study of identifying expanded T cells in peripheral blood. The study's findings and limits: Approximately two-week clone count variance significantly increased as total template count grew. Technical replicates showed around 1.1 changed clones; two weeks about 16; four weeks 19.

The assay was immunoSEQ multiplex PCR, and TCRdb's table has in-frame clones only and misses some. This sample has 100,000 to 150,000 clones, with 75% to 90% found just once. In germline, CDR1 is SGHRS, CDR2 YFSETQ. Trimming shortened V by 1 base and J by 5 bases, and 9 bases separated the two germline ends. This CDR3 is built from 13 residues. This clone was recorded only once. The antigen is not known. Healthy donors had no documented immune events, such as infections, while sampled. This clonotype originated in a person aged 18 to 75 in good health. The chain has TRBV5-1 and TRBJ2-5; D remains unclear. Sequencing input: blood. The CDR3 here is CASSLRAVETQYF. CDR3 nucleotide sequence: TGCGCCAGCAGCTTGAGGGCCGTGGAGACCCAGTACTTC.